This TCR beta chain derives from a study of technical replicates of blood from several donors. Germline CDR1 is KGHSH and CDR2 is LQKENI. The length of the CDR3 is 15 residues. Trimming cost V 4 bases and J 1 base, with 14 bases left between them. The data were produced by immunoSEQ multiplex PCR, yet TCRdb's version contains in-frame clones alone and is incomplete. The table has about 81,000 clones, 96% seen once. The chain carries TRBV18 and TRBJ2-7, with D possibly being TRBD1 (6 bases). Sequencing was performed on T cells isolated from PBMCs. This receptor was obtained from a human donor in good health. In DNA, the CDR3 is TGTGCCAGCTCACTGCAGGGGCGACCATCCTACGAGCAGTACTTC. As protein: CASSLQGRPSYEQYF.